This TCR beta chain was sequenced during a study of control samples from healthy donors and cancer patients. Germline V lookup: CDR1 SQVTM, CDR2 ANQGSEA. The CDR3 extends over 14 amino acids. Trimming cost V 0 bases and J 4 bases, with 12 bases left between them. TCRdb's table, derived via immunoSEQ multiplex PCR, lists solely in-frame clones and lacks some. The data show 130,000 or so clones, more than 80% seen once. The sequence derives from a man aged 18 to 29 in good health. Sequencing was performed on blood. The rearrangement joins TRBV29-1 to TRBJ2-5; perhaps TRBD1 as D (6 bases). CDR3 sequence (DNA): TGCAGCGTTGAAGATTCACGAGGGGGAGAGACCCAGTACTTC. It is translated as CSVEDSRGGETQYF.